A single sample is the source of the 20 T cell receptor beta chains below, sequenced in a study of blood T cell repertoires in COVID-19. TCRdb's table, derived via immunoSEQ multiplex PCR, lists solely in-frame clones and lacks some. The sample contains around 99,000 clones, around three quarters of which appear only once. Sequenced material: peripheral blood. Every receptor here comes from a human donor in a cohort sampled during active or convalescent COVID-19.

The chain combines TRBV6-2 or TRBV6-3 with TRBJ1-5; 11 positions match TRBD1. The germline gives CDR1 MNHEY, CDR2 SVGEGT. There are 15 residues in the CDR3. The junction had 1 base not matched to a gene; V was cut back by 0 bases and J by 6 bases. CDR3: CASSYSGTGGQPQHF. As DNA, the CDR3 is TGTGCCAGCAGTTACTCAGGGACAGGGGGTCAGCCCCAGCATTTT.

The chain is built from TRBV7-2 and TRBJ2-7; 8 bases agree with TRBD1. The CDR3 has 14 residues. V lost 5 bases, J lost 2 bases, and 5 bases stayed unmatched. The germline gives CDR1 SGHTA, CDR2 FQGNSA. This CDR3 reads CASSPGTGPYEQYF. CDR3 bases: TGTGCCAGCAGCCCGGGGACAGGTCCCTACGAGCAGTACTTC.

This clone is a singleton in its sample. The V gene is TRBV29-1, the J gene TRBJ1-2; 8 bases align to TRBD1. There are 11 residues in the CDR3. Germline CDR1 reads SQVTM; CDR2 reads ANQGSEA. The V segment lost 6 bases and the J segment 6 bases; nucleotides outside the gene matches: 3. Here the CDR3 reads CSVQGGNGYTF. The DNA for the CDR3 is TGCAGCGTACAGGGGGGGAATGGCTACACCTTC.

CDR3 coding DNA: TGTGCCAGCAGCTTAGGTGGGGCCGCGAACACTGAAGCTTTCTTT. This encodes CASSLGGAANTEAFF. The chain couples TRBV7-2 to TRBJ1-1; D perhaps matches TRBD1 (5 bases). V lost 1 base and J 1 base, leaving 10 bases between the germline ends. CDR1 SGHTA and CDR2 FQGNSA come from the germline V gene. The CDR3 has 15 amino acids.

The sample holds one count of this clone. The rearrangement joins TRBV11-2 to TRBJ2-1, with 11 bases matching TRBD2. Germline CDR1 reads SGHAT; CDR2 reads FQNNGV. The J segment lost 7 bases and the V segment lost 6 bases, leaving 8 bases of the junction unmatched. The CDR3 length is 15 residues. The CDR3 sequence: CASRQLAGEWNEQFF. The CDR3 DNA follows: TGTGCCAGCAGGCAACTAGCGGGGGAGTGGAATGAGCAGTTCTTC.

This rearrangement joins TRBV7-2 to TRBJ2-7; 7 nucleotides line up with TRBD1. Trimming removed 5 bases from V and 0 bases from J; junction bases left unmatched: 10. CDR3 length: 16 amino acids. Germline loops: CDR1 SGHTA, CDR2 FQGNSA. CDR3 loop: CASSPFRQGSSYEQYF. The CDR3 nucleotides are TGTGCCAGCAGCCCTTTCCGACAGGGAAGCTCCTACGAGCAGTACTTC.

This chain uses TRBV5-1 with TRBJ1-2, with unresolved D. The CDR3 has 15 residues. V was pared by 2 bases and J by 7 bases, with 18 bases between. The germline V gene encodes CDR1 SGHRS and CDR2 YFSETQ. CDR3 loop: CASSFLSGGSSGYTF. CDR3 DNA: TGCGCCAGCAGCTTCCTCTCTGGAGGGTCTAGTGGCTACACCTTC. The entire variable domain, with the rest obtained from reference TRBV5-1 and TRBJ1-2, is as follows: KAGVTQTPRYLIKTRGQQVTLSCSPISGHRSVSWYQQTPGQGLQFLFEYFSETQRNKGNFPGRFSGRQFSNSRSEMNVSTLELGDSALYLCASSFLSGGSSGYTFGSGTRLTVV.

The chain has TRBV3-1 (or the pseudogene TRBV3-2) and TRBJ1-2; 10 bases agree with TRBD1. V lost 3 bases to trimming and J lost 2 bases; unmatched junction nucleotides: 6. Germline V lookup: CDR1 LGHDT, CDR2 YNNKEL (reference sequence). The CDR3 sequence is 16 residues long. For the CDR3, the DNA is TGTGCCAGCAGCCACGACAGGGGGCGGCGCAACTATGGCTACACCTTC. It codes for CASSHDRGRRNYGYTF.

The CDR3 nucleotides are TGTGCCAGCCACTTCAGGTCGAACACTGAAGCTTTCTTT. Translating gives CASHFRSNTEAFF. The V gene is TRBV19, the J gene TRBJ1-1; D gene uncertain. The CDR3 runs to 13 residues. The V and J ends lost 9 bases and 1 base respectively, with 12 bases between them. The germline gives CDR1 LNHDA, CDR2 SQIVND (reference sequence).

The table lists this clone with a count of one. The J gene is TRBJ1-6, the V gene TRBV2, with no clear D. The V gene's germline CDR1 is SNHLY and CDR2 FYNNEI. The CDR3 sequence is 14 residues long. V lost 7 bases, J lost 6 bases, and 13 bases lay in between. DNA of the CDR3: TGTGCCAGCACCCTACAGTTAGGTAATTCACCCCTCCACTTT. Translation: CASTLQLGNSPLHF.

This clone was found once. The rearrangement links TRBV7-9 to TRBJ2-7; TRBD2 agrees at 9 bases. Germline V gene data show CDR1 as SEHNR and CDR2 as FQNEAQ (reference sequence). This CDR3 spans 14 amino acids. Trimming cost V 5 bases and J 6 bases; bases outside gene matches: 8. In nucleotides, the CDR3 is TGTGCCAGCAGCAAAAATAGCGGGAGACCCGAGCAGTACTTC. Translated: CASSKNSGRPEQYF.

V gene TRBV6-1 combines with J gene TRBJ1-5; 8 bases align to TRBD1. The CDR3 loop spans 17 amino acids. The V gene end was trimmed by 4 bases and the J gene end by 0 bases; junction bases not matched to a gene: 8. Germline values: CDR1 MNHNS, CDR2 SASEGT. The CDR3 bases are TGTGCCAGCAGTGGAAGCAGGGGGCTATTTAGCAATCAGCCCCAGCATTTT. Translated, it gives CASSGSRGLFSNQPQHF.

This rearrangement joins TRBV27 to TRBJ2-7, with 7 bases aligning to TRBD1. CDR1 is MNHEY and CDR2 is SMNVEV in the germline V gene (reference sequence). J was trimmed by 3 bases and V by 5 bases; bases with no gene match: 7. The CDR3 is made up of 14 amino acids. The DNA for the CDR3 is TGTGCCAGCAGTCGGGACAGCGGATACTACGAGCAGTACTTC. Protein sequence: CASSRDSGYYEQYF.

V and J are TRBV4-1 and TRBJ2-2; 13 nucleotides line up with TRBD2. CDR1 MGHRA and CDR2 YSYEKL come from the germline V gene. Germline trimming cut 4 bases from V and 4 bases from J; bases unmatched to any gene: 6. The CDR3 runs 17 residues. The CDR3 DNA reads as TGCGCCAGCAGCCTACTAGCGGGAGGGCCGGGCACCGGGGAGCTGTTTTTT. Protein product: CASSLLAGGPGTGELFF.

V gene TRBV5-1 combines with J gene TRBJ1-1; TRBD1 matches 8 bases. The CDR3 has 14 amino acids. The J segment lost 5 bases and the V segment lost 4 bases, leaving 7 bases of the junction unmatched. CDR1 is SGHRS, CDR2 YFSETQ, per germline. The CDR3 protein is CASSLTGEGTEAFF. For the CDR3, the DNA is TGCGCCAGCAGCCTGACAGGGGAGGGGACTGAAGCTTTCTTT. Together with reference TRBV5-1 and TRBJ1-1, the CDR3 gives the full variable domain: KAGVTQTPRYLIKTRGQQVTLSCSPISGHRSVSWYQQTPGQGLQFLFEYFSETQRNKGNFPGRFSGRQFSNSRSEMNVSTLELGDSALYLCASSLTGEGTEAFFGQGTRLTVV.

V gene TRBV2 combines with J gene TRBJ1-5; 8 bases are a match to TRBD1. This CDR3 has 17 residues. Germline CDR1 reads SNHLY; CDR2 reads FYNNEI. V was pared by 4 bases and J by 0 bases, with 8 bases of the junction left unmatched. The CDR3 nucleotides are TGTGCCAGCAGTGCCTGGACAGGGAGATATAGCAATCAGCCCCAGCATTTT. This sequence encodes CASSAWTGRYSNQPQHF.

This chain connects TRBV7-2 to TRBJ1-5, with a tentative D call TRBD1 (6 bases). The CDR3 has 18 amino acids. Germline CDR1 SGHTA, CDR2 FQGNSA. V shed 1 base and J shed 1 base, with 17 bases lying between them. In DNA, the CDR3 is TGTGCCAGCAGCTTAGAGCTGTCAGGGGCGCGAAGCAATCAGCCCCAGCATTTT. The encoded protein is CASSLELSGARSNQPQHF.

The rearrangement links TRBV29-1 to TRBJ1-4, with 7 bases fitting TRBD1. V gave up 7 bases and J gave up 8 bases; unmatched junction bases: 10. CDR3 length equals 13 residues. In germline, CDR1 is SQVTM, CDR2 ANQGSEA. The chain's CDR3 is CSARQGGREKLFF. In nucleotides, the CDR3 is TGCAGCGCTAGACAGGGAGGTAGAGAAAAACTGTTTTTT. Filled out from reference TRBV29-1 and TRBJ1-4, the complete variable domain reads SAVISQKPSRDICQRGTSLTIQCQVDSQVTMMFWYRQQPGQSLTLIATANQGSEATYESGFVIDKFPISRPNLTFSTLTVSNMSPEDSSIYLCSARQGGREKLFFGSGTQLSVL.

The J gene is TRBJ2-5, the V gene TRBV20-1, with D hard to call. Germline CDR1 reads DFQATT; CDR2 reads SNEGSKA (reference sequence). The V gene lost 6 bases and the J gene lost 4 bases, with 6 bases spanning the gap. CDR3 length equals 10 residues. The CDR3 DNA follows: TGCAGTGCCCTTATAGAGACCCAGTACTTC. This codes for CSALIETQYF.

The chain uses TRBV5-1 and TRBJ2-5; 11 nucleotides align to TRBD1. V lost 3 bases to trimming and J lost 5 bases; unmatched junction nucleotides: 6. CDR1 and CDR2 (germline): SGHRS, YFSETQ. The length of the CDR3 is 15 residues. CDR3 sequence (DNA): TGCGCCAGCAGCTGGACAGGGGGCGTTGGTGAGACCCAGTACTTC. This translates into CASSWTGGVGETQYF.